This T cell receptor (beta chain) derives from a study of blood T cell repertoires in COVID-19 (dated by TCRdb to 2018 to 2021). Study-wide context: Samples covering the acute and convalescent phases of COVID-19 were provided by collaborators in the United States, Italy and Spain. The material from the prospective study consisted of cDNA or gDNA derived from T cells, B-cell-depleted T cells, or PBMCs. Deeply sampled blood TCRbeta repertoires from subjects exposed to, actively infected with, or recovered from COVID-19 were included in the dataset. A freely available public database, intended as a resource for researchers studying the immune response to SARS-CoV-2, is where the repertoires were released. Samples were obtained from the ongoing ImmuneRACE study (first 160 participants) and from 1,200 or so subjects provided by 6 global collaborators. Sample metadata almost always included a de-identified subject ID, COVID-19 status, age in years and sex. Where available, HLA class I and class II types were taken from metadata supplied by the sample provider and were not determined by assay-based typing.

Participants in the prospective study were enrolled through a virtual design, were aged roughly 18 to 100 years, and lived in about 25 United States geographic areas. To assign participants to cohorts, the prospective study relied on clinical history that participants themselves reported in a screening survey and a study questionnaire. For ImmuneRACE Cohort 3, a participant was defined as recovered based on two consecutive negative NP/OP PCR tests, clearance by a healthcare professional, or resolution of symptoms. In the prospective study, mobile phlebotomists collected whole blood, serum and a nasopharyngeal or oropharyngeal swab from each participant. Prospective study participants could optionally give additional blood draws and questionnaires over an approximately 2-month period. Blood samples from the prospective study were shipped frozen or at room temperature prior to DNA extraction. Only a few counts were recorded for this clone. Its binding antigen is unknown. No much larger clone is present one base from it, and per-base qualities are unavailable.

TCRbeta CDR3 regions were amplified from genomic DNA by means of the immunoSEQ Assay, a bias-controlled multiplex PCR. The original pipeline was this. The number of nucleated cells in each sample was estimated from the amplification of reference gene primers within the assay. To quantify the absolute abundance of each unique TCRbeta CDR3 rearrangement, sequence reads were collapsed and filtered. For each sample, productive Simpson clonality was calculated as the square root of Simpson's diversity index across productive rearrangements. This is the immuneACCESS table as TCRdb keeps it, with only in-frame sequences that have V and J called. A part of the clones is gone; compared with another copy, unresolved V genes explain less than half, and the rest is unexplained. The V and J calls and clone size are taken from that table; D and trimming were inferred from the DNA. The sample includes a few hundred thousand clones, with over 80% observed a single time. More than 5% of the sample belongs to the ten largest clones.

Results the study describes overall, beyond this receptor: The amount of clinical and demographic metadata varied by source and participant and was provided uncurated.

V and J are truncated by 6 bases and 7 bases respectively, leaving an intervening sequence of 10 bases. Measured from the cysteine to the phenylalanine, the CDR3 is 13 residues long. Only the CDR3 region is kept as DNA, spanning 39 bases read in frame from base 1. CDR1 LNHDA and CDR2 SQIVND were looked up in the germline V gene (reference sequence). The sequence is built from TRBV19 and TRBJ1-6; the D gene remains uncertain. The sequence was collected from a man younger than 45 who had recovered from COVID-19. Sequenced input: PBMCs or T cells enriched from blood (not recorded which). The CDR3 sequence is CASRELQNSPLHF. The nucleotide sequence is given as TGTGCCAGTAGAGAACTGCAAAATTCACCCCTCCACTTT.